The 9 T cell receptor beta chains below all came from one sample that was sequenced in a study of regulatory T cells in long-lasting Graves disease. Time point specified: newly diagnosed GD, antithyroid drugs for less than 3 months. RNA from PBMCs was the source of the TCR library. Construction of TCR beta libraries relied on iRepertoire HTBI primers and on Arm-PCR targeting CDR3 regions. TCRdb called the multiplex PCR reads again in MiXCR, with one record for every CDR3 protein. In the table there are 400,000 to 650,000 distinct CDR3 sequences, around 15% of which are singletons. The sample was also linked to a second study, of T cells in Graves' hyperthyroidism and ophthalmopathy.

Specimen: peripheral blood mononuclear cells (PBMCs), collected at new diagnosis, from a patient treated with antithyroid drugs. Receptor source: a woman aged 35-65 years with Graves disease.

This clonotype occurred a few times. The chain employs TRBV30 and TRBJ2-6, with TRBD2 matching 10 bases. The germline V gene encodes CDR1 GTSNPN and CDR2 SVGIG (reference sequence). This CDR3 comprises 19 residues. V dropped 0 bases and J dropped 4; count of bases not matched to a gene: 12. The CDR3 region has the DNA TGTGCCTGGAGTGTCCTCTGGCTAGCGGGGGAGGGCGGGGCCAACGTCCTGACTTTC. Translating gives CAWSVLWLAGEGGANVLTF.

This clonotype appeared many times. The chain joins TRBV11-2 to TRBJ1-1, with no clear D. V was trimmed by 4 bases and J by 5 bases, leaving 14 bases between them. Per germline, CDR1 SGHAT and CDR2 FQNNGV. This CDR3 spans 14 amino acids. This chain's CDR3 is CASSSLRRSTEAFF. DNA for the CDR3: TGTGCCAGCAGCTCCCTGCGTCGGTCAACTGAAGCTTTCTTT.

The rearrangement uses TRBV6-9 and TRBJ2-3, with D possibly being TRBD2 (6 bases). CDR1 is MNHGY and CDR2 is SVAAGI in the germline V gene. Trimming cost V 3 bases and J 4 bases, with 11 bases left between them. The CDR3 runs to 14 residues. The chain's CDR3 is CASSYQRAADTQYF. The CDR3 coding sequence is TGTGCCAGCAGTTACCAGCGGGCTGCAGATACGCAGTATTTT.

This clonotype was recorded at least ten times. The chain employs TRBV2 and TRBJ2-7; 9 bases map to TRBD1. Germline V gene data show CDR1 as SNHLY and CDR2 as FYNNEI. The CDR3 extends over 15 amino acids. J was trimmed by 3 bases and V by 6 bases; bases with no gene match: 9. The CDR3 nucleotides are TGTGCCAGCAGATTGAAGACAGGGGGGATCTACGAGCAGTACTTC. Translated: CASRLKTGGIYEQYF.

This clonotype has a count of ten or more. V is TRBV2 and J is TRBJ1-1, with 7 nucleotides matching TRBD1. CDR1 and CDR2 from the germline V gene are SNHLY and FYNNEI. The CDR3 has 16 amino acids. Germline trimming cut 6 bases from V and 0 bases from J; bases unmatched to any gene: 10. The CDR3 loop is CASSRTGGVMNTEAFF. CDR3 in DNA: TGTGCCAGCAGCCGGACAGGTGGAGTCATGAACACTGAAGCTTTCTTT.

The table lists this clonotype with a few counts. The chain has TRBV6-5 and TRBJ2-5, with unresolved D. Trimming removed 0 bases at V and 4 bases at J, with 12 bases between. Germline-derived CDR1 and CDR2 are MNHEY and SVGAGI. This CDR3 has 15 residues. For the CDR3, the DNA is TGTGCCAGCAGTTACTCGTTTGGGGTGCGAGAGACCCAGTACTTC. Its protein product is CASSYSFGVRETQYF.

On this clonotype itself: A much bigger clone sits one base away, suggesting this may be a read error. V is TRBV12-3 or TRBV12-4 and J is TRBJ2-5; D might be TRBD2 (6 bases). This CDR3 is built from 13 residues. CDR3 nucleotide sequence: TGTGCCAGCGGTTTATCGGGGGAAGAGACCCAGTACTTC. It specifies CASGLSGEETQYF.

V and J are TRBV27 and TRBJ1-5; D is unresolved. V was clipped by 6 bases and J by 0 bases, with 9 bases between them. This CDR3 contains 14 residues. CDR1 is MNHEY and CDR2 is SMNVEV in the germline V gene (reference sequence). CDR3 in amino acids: CASRKLYSNQPQHF. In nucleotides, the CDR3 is TGTGCCAGCAGAAAATTGTATAGCAATCAGCCCCAGCATTTT.

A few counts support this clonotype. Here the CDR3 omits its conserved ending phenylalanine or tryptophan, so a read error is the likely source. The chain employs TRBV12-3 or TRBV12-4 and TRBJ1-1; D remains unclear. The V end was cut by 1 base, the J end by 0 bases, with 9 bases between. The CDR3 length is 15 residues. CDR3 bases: TGTGCCAGCAGTTTAGGCGGACGTTTGAACACTGAAGCTTTCTCT. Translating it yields CASSLGGRLNTEAFS.